The TCR beta chain described here comes from a study of cytomegalovirus exposure and HLA in healthy donors. The table came from immunoSEQ multiplex PCR; TCRdb's copy has only in-frame clones and leaves some out. The table records more than 60,000 clones, just over 95% of them present only once. This CDR3 region has 14 residues. The V gene lost 0 bases and the J gene lost 7 bases, with 10 bases spanning the gap. Germline CDR1 and CDR2: LGHNA and YSLEER. The source of this sequence is a woman aged 18 to 35 in good health and CMV-seropositive. The chain combines TRBV4-3 with TRBJ2-1; D perhaps matches TRBD2 (5 bases). What was sequenced was PBMCs. The CDR3 is CASSQDFGGNEQFF. CDR3 DNA sequence: TGCGCCAGCAGCCAAGACTTTGGAGGTAATGAGCAGTTCTTC.